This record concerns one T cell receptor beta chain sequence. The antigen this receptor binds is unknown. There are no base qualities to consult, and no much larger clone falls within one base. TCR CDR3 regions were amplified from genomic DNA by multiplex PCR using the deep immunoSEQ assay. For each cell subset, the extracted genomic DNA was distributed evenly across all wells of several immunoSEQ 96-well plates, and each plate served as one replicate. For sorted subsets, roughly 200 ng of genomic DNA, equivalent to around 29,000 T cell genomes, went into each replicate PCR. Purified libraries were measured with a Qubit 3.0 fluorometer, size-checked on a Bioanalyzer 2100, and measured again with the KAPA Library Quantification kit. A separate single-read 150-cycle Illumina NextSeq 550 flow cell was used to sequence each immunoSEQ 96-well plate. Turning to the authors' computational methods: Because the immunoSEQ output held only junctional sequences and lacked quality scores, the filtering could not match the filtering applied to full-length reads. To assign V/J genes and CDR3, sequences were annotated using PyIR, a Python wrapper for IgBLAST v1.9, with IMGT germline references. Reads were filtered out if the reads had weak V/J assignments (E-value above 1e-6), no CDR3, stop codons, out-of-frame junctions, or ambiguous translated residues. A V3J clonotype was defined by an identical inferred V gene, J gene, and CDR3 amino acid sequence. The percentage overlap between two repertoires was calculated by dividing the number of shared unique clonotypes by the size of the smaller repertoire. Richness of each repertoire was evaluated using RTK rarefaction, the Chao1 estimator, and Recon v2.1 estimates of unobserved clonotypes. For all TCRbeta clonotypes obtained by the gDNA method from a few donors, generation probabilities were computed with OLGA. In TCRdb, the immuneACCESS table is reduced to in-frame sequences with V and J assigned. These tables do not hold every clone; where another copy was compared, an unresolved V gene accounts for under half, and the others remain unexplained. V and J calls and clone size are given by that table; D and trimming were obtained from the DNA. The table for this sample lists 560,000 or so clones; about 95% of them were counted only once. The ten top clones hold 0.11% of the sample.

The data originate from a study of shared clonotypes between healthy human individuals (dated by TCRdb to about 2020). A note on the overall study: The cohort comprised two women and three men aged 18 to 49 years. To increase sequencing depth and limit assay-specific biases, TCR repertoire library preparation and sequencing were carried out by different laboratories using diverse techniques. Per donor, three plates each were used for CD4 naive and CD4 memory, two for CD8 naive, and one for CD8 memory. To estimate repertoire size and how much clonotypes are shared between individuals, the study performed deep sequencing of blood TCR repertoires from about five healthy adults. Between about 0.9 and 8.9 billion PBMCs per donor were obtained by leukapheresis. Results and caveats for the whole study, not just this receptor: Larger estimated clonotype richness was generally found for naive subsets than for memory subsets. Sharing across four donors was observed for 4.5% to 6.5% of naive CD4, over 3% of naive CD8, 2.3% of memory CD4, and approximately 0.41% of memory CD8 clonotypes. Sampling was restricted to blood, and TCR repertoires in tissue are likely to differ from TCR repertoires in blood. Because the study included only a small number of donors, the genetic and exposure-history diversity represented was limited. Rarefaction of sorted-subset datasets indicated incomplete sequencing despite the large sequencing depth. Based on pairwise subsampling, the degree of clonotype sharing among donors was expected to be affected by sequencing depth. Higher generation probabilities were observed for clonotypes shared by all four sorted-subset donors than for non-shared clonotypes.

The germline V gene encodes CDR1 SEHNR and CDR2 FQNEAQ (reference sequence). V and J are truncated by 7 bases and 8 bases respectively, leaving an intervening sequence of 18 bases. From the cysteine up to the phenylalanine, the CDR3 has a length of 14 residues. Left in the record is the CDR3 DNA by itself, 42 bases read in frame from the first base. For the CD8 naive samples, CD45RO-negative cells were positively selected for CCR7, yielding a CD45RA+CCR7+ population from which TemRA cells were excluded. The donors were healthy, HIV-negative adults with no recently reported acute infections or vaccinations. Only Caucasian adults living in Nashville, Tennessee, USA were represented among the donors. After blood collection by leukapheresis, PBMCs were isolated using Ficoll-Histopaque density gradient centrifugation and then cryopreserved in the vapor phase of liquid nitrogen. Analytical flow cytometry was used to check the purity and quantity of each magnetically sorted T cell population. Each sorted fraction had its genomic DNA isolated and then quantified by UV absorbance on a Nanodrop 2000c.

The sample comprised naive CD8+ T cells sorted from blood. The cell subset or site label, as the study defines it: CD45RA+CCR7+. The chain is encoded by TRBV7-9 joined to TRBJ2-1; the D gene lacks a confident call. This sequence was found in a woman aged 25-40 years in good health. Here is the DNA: TGTGCCAGCATCAAGGAGTCCCAATGGGATGAGCAGTTCTTC. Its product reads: CASIKESQWDEQFF.